One sample yielded the 14 T cell receptor beta chains listed below, sequenced in a study of graft-versus-host responses after intestinal transplantation. Measured with immunoSEQ multiplex PCR; TCRdb has only the in-frame clones, and not every one. Seen here are tens of thousands of clones, roughly nine tenths observed once, and the top ten hold 5% to 5.5%. The sequences come from PBMCs, collected just over 64 days after intestinal transplantation. These receptors all stem from a human patient who received an intestinal transplant, so some T cells may come from the graft donor.

The chain has TRBV1 and TRBJ2-7; the table's D call of TRBD2 was not tested on the DNA. TRBV1 is described as a pseudogene. The CDR3 extends over 16 amino acids. This CDR3 is CTSSQNPQTSPHEQYF. In DNA form, the CDR3 reads TGCACCAGCAGCCAAAACCCCCAGACTAGTCCCCACGAGCAGTACTTC.

CDR3 bases: TGTGCCAGCTCACCTCTGACTCGCAGGGACCAAGAGACCCAGTACTTC. Encoded protein: CASSPLTRRDQETQYF. The chain employs TRBV18 and TRBJ2-5, with D possibly matching TRBD1 (5 bases). Trimming pared 3 bases from V and 0 bases from J, leaving 14 bases between. From germline, CDR1 is KGHSH and CDR2 LQKENI. This CDR3 spans 16 amino acids.

The V and J genes are TRBV11-3 and TRBJ2-6, with D unclear. CDR1 SGHNT and CDR2 YENEEA come from the germline V gene. The CDR3 runs to 13 residues. V was pared by 5 bases and J by 9 bases, with 11 bases between. CDR3 bases: TGTGCCAGCAGCCCCGGAGTAGGCAACGTCCTGACTTTC. Protein: CASSPGVGNVLTF.

The chain employs TRBV4-3 and TRBJ1-1, with 8 bases matching TRBD1. The trim removed 1 base at V and 1 base at J, leaving 5 bases unmatched. CDR3 length: 16 amino acids. Looked up from germline, CDR1 is LGHNA and CDR2 is YSLEER. The CDR3 reads CASSQGLDRGNTEAFF. The CDR3 coding sequence is TGCGCCAGCAGCCAAGGGCTCGACAGGGGGAACACTGAAGCTTTCTTT.

J is TRBJ1-2 and V is TRBV7-9, with D possibly matching TRBD1 (5 bases). CDR3 size: 12 residues. V was cut by 5 bases and J by 8 bases, with 12 bases left in between. Germline V CDR1 and CDR2: SEHNR, FQNEAQ (reference sequence). CDR3 region: CASSQGEEGYTF. The CDR3 region has the DNA TGTGCCAGCAGCCAGGGAGAGGAGGGCTACACCTTC.

The chain couples TRBV7-8 to TRBJ2-5; 8 bases match TRBD1. The V segment lost 4 bases and the J segment 2 bases; nucleotides outside the gene matches: 3. There are 14 residues in the CDR3. Germline V gene sequence: CDR1 SGHVS, CDR2 FQNEAQ. The CDR3 sequence is CASSSRTGQETQYF. The CDR3 DNA is TGTGCCAGCAGCTCAAGGACAGGGCAAGAGACCCAGTACTTC.

The rearrangement joins TRBV6-5 to TRBJ1-1, with D hard to call. CDR3 size: 14 residues. CDR1 is MNHEY, CDR2 SVGAGI, per germline. V was pared by 2 bases and J by 0 bases, with 7 bases between. This CDR3 is CASSYDQMNTEAFF. The CDR3 DNA reads as TGTGCCAGCAGTTACGACCAGATGAACACTGAAGCTTTCTTT.

This chain uses TRBV7-7 with TRBJ1-1; 9 bases are shared with TRBD1. The CDR3 spans 15 residues. V shed 0 bases and J 5 bases; nucleotides not matched to a gene: 4. Germline assignment: CDR1 SSHAT and CDR2 FNYEAQ (reference sequence). CDR3 residues: CASSLARDRETEAFF. The CDR3 coding sequence is TGTGCCAGCAGCTTAGCCCGGGACAGGGAAACTGAAGCTTTCTTT.

The CDR3 DNA is TGTGCCAGCAGGGGGACAGTTCTCCCCCACCTAACAGATACGCAGTATTTT. It codes for CASRGTVLPHLTDTQYF. The V call is TRBV7-2, the J call TRBJ2-3, with 7 bases that match TRBD1. The V gene end was trimmed by 6 bases and the J gene end by 3 bases; junction bases not matched to a gene: 15. CDR1 SGHTA and CDR2 FQGNSA come from the germline V gene. The CDR3 extends over 17 amino acids. The full variable domain, its missing parts supplied by reference TRBV7-2 and TRBJ2-3, is GAGVSQSPSNKVTEKGKDVELRCDPISGHTALYWYRQSLGQGLEFLIYFQGNSAPDKSGLPSDRFSAERTGGSVSTLTIQRTQQEDSAVYLCASRGTVLPHLTDTQYFGPGTRLTVL.

The gene calls are TRBV7-6 and TRBJ2-2; D unresolved. Germline-derived CDR1 and CDR2 are SGHVS and FNYEAQ. This CDR3 has 13 amino acids. V dropped 4 bases and J dropped 3 bases, with 6 bases sitting between them. CDR3 sequence reads: CASSSGYTGELFF. CDR3 DNA sequence: TGTGCCAGCAGCTCCGGCTACACCGGGGAGCTGTTTTTT.

In its sample, this clone was seen a few times. V gene TRBV6-5 combines with J gene TRBJ1-1, with 7 bases fitting TRBD1. The CDR3 is 14 amino acids. V dropped 4 bases and J dropped 1; count of bases not matched to a gene: 3. CDR1 and CDR2 from the germline V gene are MNHEY and SVGAGI. The DNA for the CDR3 is TGTGCCAGCAGTTCCGGGACAGCGAACACTGAAGCTTTCTTT. Amino acid sequence: CASSSGTANTEAFF.

The V gene is TRBV12-5, the J gene TRBJ2-2; possibly TRBD1 or TRBD2 for D (5 bases each). Germline V CDR1 and CDR2: LGHNT, FRNRAP. The CDR3 length is 16 residues. V lost 0 bases, J lost 6 bases, and 14 bases lay in between. In DNA form, the CDR3 reads TGTGCTAGTGGTTTGGTACTAGTACAGGTGGCCGGGGAGCTGTTTTTT. Translating it yields CASGLVLVQVAGELFF.

This clone was counted between two and nine times. The V and J genes are TRBV10-3 and TRBJ1-1; D perhaps matches TRBD1 (6 bases). This CDR3 comprises 14 residues. Deletions cut 4 bases from V and 6 bases from J, with 15 bases between. Germline V lookup: CDR1 ENHRY, CDR2 SYGVKD. CDR3 loop: CAISASRGGAEAFF. CDR3 coding DNA: TGTGCCATCAGTGCCTCCAGGGGAGGAGCTGAAGCTTTCTTT.

V usage is TRBV9 and J usage is TRBJ2-1, with 13 bases matching TRBD2. The CDR3 totals 15 residues. V shed 0 bases and J 10 bases; nucleotides not matched to a gene: 4. Germline assignment: CDR1 SGDLS and CDR2 YYNGEE. CDR3 region: CASSVATTSGGEQFF. DNA of the CDR3: TGTGCCAGCAGCGTAGCTACGACTAGCGGGGGGGAGCAGTTCTTC. Combining the CDR3 with reference TRBV9 and TRBJ2-1 gives the whole variable domain DSGVTQTPKHLITATGQRVTLRCSPRSGDLSVYWYQQSLDQGLQFLIQYYNGEERAKGNILERFSAQQFPDLHSELNLSSLELGDSALYFCASSVATTSGGEQFFGPGTRLTVL.